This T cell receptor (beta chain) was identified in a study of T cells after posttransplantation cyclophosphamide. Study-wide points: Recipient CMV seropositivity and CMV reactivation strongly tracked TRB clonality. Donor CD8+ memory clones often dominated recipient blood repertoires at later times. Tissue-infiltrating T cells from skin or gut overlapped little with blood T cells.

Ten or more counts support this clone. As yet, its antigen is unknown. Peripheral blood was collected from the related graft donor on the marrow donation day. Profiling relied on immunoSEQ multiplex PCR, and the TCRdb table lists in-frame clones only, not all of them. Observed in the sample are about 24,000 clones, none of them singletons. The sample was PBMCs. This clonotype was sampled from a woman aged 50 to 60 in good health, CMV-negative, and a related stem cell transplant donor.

CDR3 DNA: TGTGCCAGCAGCCCCGGGACAGCTTACTATGGCTACACCTTC. It specifies CASSPGTAYYGYTF. J is TRBJ1-2 and V is TRBV7-2; 7 positions agree with TRBD1. The CDR3 is 14 residues long. CDR1 and CDR2 from the germline V gene are SGHTA and FQGNSA. The V gene end was trimmed by 5 bases and the J gene end by 3 bases; junction bases not matched to a gene: 6.